This T cell receptor (beta chain) appears in the sequencing data of a study of T cell responses to AZD1222 COVID-19 vaccine. Here immunoSEQ multiplex PCR was the method, and the copy in TCRdb shows in-frame clones only, minus some. The sample lists about 81,000 clones, about 91% occurring once. Trimming cost V 7 bases and J 4 bases; bases outside gene matches: 9. Germline V gene lookup returns CDR1 SNHLY and CDR2 FYNNEI. This CDR3 contains 14 residues. The rearrangement uses TRBV2 and TRBJ2-7, with 8 bases lining up with TRBD2. The clonotype comes from an adult in good health. Sequenced material: peripheral blood, taken on day 0 of AZD1222 vaccination. CDR3 bases: TGTGCCAGCATTGCCGGGAGGGACCCTTACGAGCAGTACTTC. It codes for CASIAGRDPYEQYF.